This T cell receptor (beta chain) was observed in a study of T cell clonality in common variable immunodeficiency. Overall study results and limits: Shared TCRbeta clones were fewer between CVID subjects than controls.

Sequencing used immunoSEQ multiplex PCR; TCRdb keeps in-frame clones, though not all of them. The table lists under 35,000 clones, with no singletons. Unmatched junction bases numbered 11, after V lost 2 bases and J lost 4 bases. The CDR3 covers 15 residues. Germline loops: CDR1 DFQATT, CDR2 SNEGSKA (reference sequence). This clone was seen many times. Its antigen is currently unknown. The read stops 3 residues short of the end of the CDR3; the missing end is completed from the germline J gene. Sequencing was done on a sample of peripheral blood mononuclear cells. The source of this sequence is a person aged 18 to 75 in good health. The rearrangement uses TRBV20-1 and TRBJ2-7, with 7 bases fitting TRBD2. The CDR3 DNA, read in part, is TGCAGTGCTAGACCCACGCGACTAGCAGATTACGAG. This encodes CSARPTRLADYE. The complete CDR3 protein is CSARPTRLADYEQYF.